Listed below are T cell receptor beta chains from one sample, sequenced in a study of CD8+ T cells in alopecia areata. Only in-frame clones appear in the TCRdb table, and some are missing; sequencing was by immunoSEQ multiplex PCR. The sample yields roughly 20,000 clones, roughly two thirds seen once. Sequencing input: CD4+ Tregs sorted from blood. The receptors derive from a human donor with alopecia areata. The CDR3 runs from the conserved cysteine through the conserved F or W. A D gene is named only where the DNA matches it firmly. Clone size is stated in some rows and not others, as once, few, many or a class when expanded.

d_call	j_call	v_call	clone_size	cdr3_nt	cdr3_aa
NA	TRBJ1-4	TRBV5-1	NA	TGCGCCAGCAGCTCTGCAACTAATGAAAAACTGTTTTTT	CASSSATNEKLFF
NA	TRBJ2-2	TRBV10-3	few	TGTGCCATCAGTGAGTCCCAGGTCGCCGGGGAGCTGTTTTTT	CAISESQVAGELFF
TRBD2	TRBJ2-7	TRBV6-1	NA	TGTGCCAGCAGTGAGCCTAGGGCGAGCGGGAGGGCCTACGAGCAGTACTTC	CASSEPRASGRAYEQYF
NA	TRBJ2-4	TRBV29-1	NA	TGCAGCGTTGAGGGGGAAACAAACATTCAGTACTTC	CSVEGETNIQYF
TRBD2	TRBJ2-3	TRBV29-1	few	TGCAGCGCGGGACTAGCGGCATACGAGTCAGATACGCAGTATTTT	CSAGLAAYESDTQYF
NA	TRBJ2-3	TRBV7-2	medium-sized	TGTGCCAGCAGCTTAGGGCTCCAATATACGCAGTATTTT	CASSLGLQYTQYF
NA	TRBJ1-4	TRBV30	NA	TGTGCCTGGAGTGTACGACGGGGGATCGGCGAAAAACTGTTTTTT	CAWSVRRGIGEKLFF
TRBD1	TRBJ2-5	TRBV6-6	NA	TGTGCCAGCAGAGTGACAGGGGGCCGAGAGACCCAGTACTTC	CASRVTGGRETQYF
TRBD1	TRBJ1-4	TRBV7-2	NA	TGTGCCAGCGGAAGGACAGGGGGATCGGGAGAAAAACTGTTTTTT	CASGRTGGSGEKLFF
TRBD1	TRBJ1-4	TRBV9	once	TGTGCCAGCAGCGTCTCCACAGGGGTAGCTTCTAATGAAAAACTGTTTTTT	CASSVSTGVASNEKLFF
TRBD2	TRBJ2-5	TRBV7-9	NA	TGTGCCAGCAGCAGGCTAGCGGGGACCCAAGAGACCCAGTACTTC	CASSRLAGTQETQYF
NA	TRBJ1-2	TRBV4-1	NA	TGCGCCAGCAGCCAAGACCCGGGATTAGGCTATGGCTACACCTTC	CASSQDPGLGYGYTF
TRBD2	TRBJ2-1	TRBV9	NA	TGTGCCAGCAGCGTAGGGCTAGCGGGGCACTACAATGAGCAGTTCTTC	CASSVGLAGHYNEQFF
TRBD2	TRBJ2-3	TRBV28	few	TGTGCCAGCAGCTCCTGGGCGGGAGAGGGAACAGATACGCAGTATTTT	CASSSWAGEGTDTQYF
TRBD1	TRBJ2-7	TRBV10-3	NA	TGTGCCACCTCCTCCGGGACAGGGGCTGGCGAGCAGTACTTC	CATSSGTGAGEQYF
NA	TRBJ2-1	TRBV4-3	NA	TGCGCCAGCAGCCAAGAGCCCGCGACGGGAGCCTATACTTACAATGAGCAGTTCTTC	CASSQEPATGAYTYNEQFF
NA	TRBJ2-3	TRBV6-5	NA	TGTGCCAGCAGTTACTCACCTGGGTACGGAGGTGGAACGCAGTATTTT	CASSYSPGYGGGTQYF
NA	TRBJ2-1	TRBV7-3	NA	TGTGCCAGCAGCACCAAGGGGGGCTCCTACAATGAGCAGTTCTTC	CASSTKGGSYNEQFF
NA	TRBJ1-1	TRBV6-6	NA	TGTGCCAGCAGCCAACAGGGAATAGGGGACACTGAAGCTTTCTTT	CASSQQGIGDTEAFF
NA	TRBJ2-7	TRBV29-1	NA	TGCAGCGGATATTACGAGCAGTACTTC	CSGYYEQYF
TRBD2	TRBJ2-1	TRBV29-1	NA	TGCAGCGTTGAACCTTTGCGGGGAGGGCTTTACAATGAGCAGTTCTTC	CSVEPLRGGLYNEQFF
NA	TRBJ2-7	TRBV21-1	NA	TGTGCCAGCAGCACCCCTGGTGCGAGAACTTATACCTACGAGCAGTACTTC	CASSTPGARTYTYEQYF
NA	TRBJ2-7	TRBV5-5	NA	TGTGCCAGCAGCTTCTACAGCGCCTACGAGCAGTACTTC	CASSFYSAYEQYF
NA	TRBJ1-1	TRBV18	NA	TGTGCCAGCTCACCACGGGCCGAGAACACTGAAGCTTTCTTT	CASSPRAENTEAFF
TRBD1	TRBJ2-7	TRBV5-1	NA	TGCGCCAGCAGCTTGGGTCCGGACAGGGGAACCTACGAGCAGTACTTC	CASSLGPDRGTYEQYF
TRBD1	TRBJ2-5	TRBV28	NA	TGTGCCACTCTCGGTCAACAGGGGAAGGGGACCCAGTACTTC	CATLGQQGKGTQYF
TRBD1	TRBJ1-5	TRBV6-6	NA	TGTGCCAGCAGTTTAGACAGGGCTAGCAATCAGCCCCAGCATTTT	CASSLDRASNQPQHF
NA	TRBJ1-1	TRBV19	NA	TGTGCCAGTTCAGACCCGGGACGGTATCTTTTCTTT	CASSDPGRYLFF
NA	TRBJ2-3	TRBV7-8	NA	TGTGCCAGCAGCCTGACAGATACGCAGTATTTT	CASSLTDTQYF
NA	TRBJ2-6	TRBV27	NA	TGTGCCAGCAGGTCCCCGAGTGGGAATGGGGCCAACGTCCTGACTTTC	CASRSPSGNGANVLTF
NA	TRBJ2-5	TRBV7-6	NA	TGTGCCAGCAGCTTAGGGCTAGCAGAAGAGACCCAGTACTTC	CASSLGLAEETQYF
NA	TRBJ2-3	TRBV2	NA	TGTGCCAGCAGTGAAGGACCCGGGAGCACAGATACGCAGTATTTT	CASSEGPGSTDTQYF
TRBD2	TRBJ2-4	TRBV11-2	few	TGTGCCAGCAGTCCCAGACTAGCGGGAAAAGTCAAAAACATTCAGTACTTC	CASSPRLAGKVKNIQYF
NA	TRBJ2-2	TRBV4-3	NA	TGCGCCAGCAGGAGGGATGCGAACACCGGGGAGCTGTTTTTT	CASRRDANTGELFF
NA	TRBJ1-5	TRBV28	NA	TGTGCCAGCAGTTCTCAGGATCAGCCCCAGCATTTT	CASSSQDQPQHF
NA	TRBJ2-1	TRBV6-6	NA	TGTGCCAGCACCCTGTTATCAGGGGTCAGGCATGAGCAGTTCTTC	CASTLLSGVRHEQFF
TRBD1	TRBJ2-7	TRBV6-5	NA	TGTGCCAGCAGCCGTTGGACAGGGGGGATCGAGCAGTACTTC	CASSRWTGGIEQYF
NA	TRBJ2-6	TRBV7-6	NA	TGTGCCAGCAGGGCCCTTGGGGGGGCCAACGTCCTGACTTTC	CASRALGGANVLTF
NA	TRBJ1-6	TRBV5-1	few	TGCGCCAGCAGCTTGGACAGAAACAATTCACCCCTCCACTTT	CASSLDRNNSPLHF
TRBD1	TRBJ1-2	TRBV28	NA	TGTGCCAGCAGTTTTGGGGCCCTGGACAGGGGCGGGGGTCCCGGCTACACCTTC	CASSFGALDRGGGPGYTF
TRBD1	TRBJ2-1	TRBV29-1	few	TGCAGCGTGCCCTTAGGTCGACAGGGTCGGGATGAGCAGTTCTTC	CSVPLGRQGRDEQFF
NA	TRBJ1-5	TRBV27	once	TGTGCCAGCAGTTTTTCAGGCGGGCAGCCCCAGCATTTT	CASSFSGGQPQHF
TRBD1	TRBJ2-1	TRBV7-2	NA	TGTGCCAGCAGCTCAACAGGGGGCAATGAGCAGTTCTTC	CASSSTGGNEQFF
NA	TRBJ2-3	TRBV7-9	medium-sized	TGTGCCAGCAGCTCCTCTTCGGGAATGCTCGCAGATACGCAGTATTTT	CASSSSSGMLADTQYF
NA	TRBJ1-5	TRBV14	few	TGTGCCAGCAGCCGAACTCAGGGAAAGGCGGCGGGCAATCAGCCCCAGCATTTT	CASSRTQGKAAGNQPQHF
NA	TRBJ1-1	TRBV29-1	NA	TGCAGCGTTGGTGAGGGGAGGCGAAACACTGAAGCTTTCTTT	CSVGEGRRNTEAFF
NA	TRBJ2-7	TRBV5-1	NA	TGCGCCAGCAGCCCGGGACAACTGGGAGTGCAGTACTTC	CASSPGQLGVQYF
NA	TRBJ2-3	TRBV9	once	TGTGCCAGCAGCGTAGCAGCGTTACCAGATACGCAGTATTTT	CASSVAALPDTQYF